This TCR beta chain derives from a study of T cell repertoires in cytomegalovirus infection (dated by TCRdb to the late 2010s). Regarding the research as a whole: Because public TCR beta signatures pointed to carriage of CMV infection together with the matching HLA type, the HLA type of each donor mattered for the analysis. Broader findings and caveats from the paper: In the ex vivo response, HLA-C-restricted CMV-specific TCR beta clonotypes were dominant, and in two of eight donors the single most frequent clonotype came from this HLA-C-restricted group. In both this cohort and an independent roughly 400-donor cohort, the cumulative frequency of public TCR beta family members distinguished carriers of CMV infection plus the relevant HLA type.

Sequencer: Illumina HiSeq 1500. In-frame beta chains were kept once TCRdb had trimmed the public reads at Q25 with fastp and called clones with MiXCR. A single entry per CDR3 protein holds the most common genes and DNA from its merged rows. The sample table lists more than 200,000 distinct CDR3 sequences, less than 9.5% of them with a count of one. The ten top clones hold around 15% of the sample. This clonotype was counted many times. Its cognate antigen has yet to be identified. The input lacks base qualities; no much larger clone sits a single base away. This clonotype originated in a human donor in good health (CMV status not recorded). Some clones in this sample may be carry-over from other donors' samples. The material sequenced was PBMCs.

The CDR3 corresponds to CASRSGGTGNTEAFF. Here is the DNA: TGTGCCAGCAGATCAGGGGGCACTGGGAACACTGAAGCTTTCTTT. Rearrangement joined TRBV28 to TRBJ1-1; TRBD1 lines up with 8 middle nucleotides. Germline trimming amounts to 6 bases on V and 1 base on J, with 7 as the count of junction bases outside the gene matches. From the cysteine through the phenylalanine, the CDR3 covers 15 amino acids. Of all the DNA, just the CDR3 is kept, 45 bases in frame from base 1. CDR1 MDHEN and CDR2 SYDVKM are derived from the germline V gene.